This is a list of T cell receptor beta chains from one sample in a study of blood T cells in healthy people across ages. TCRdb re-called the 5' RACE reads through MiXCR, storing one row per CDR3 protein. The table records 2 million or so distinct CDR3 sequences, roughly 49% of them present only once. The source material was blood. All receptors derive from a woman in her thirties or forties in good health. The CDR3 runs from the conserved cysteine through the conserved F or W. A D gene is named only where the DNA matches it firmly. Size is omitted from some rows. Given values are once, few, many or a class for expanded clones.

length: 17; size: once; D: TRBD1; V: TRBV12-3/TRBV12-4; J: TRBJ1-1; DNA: TGTGCCAGCAGTTCGGGACAGGGCCCTATAGGGAACACTGAAGCTTTCTTT; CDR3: CASSSGQGPIGNTEAFF
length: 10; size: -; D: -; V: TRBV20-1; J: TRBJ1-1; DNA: TGCAGTGCTGTTCGGGCTGAAGCTTTCTTT; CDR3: CSAVRAEAFF
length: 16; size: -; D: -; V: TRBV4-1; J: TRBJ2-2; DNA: TGCGCCAGCAGCCAGCCCGGACAGCGGAGAGGCGGGGAGCTGTTTTTT; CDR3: CASSQPGQRRGGELFF
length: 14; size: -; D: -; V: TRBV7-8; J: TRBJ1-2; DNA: TGTGCCAGCGGCATCCTTGGCGGGGGCTATGGCTACACCTTC; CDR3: CASGILGGGYGYTF
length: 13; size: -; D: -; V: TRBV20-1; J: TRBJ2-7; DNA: TGCAGTGTAAAGGACGCCTACTCCTACGAGCAGTACTTC; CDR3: CSVKDAYSYEQYF
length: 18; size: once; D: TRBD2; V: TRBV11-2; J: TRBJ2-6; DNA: TGTGCCAGCAGCTTAAGAGGACTAGCGAGTTCTGGGGCCAACGTCCTGACTTTC; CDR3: CASSLRGLASSGANVLTF
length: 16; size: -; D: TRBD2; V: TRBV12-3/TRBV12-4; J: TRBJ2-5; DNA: TGTGCCAGCAGAGAGCGGGGGGGCCCCGTAGTAGAGACCCAGTACTTC; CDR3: CASRERGGPVVETQYF
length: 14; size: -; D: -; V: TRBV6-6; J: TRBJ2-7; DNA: TGTGCCAGCAGCTACGCCAGGGGTTCGAGCGAGCAGTACTTC; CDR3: CASSYARGSSEQYF
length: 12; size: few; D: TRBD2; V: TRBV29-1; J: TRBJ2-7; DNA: TGCAGCGTCCCACGGGGGGGCTACGAGCAGTACTTC; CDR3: CSVPRGGYEQYF
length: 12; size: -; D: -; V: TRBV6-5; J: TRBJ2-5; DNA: TGTGCCAGCACTCAGGGAGACAATGAGCAGTACTTC; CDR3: CASTQGDNEQYF
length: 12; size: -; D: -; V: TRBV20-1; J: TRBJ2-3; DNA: TGCAGTGGTTACAGGGGAGGCGATACGCAGTATTTT; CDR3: CSGYRGGDTQYF
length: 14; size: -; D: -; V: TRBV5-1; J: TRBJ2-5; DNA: TGCGCCAGCAGCTTGGTACCCATCCAAGAGACCCAGTACTTC; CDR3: CASSLVPIQETQYF
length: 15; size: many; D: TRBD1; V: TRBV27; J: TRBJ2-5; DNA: TGTGCCAGCAGCTTAGCGACAGGGGTTGGGGAGACCCAGTACTTC; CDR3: CASSLATGVGETQYF
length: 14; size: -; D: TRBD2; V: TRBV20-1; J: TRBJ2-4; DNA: TGCAGTGCCCAAAGCGGGACTGCCAAAAACATTCAGTACTTC; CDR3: CSAQSGTAKNIQYF
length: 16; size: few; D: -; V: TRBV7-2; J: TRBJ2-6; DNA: TGTGCCAGCAGCCCCCACAGGGCTCCTGGGGCCAACGTCCTGACTTTC; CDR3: CASSPHRAPGANVLTF
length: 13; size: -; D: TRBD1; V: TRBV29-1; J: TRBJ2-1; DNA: TGCAGCGACAGGGACAGCCCTTACAATGAGCAGTTCTTC; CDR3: CSDRDSPYNEQFF
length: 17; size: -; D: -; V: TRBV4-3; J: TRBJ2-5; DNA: TGCGCCAGCAGCCATATAGGGGTAACAGGGTCTGGCAATGAGCAGTACTTC; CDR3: CASSHIGVTGSGNEQYF
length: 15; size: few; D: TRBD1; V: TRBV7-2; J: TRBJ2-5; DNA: TGTGCCAGCAGCTTAACAACAGGGGGCTGGGAGACCCAGTACTTC; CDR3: CASSLTTGGWETQYF
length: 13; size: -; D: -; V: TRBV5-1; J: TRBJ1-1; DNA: TGCGCCAGCAGCGGAGAAAGGCCCGATGAAGCTTTCTTT; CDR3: CASSGERPDEAFF
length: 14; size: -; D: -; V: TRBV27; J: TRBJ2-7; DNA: TGTGCCAGCAGTCGATACACAGGGATCTACGAGCAGTACTTC; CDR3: CASSRYTGIYEQYF
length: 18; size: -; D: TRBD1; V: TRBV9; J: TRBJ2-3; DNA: TGTGCCAGCAGCAAGCGGGACAGGGGGCTACTGCTCACAGATACGCAGTATTTT; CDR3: CASSKRDRGLLLTDTQYF
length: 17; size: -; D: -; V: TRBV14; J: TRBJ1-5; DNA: TGTGCCAGCAGCCAATGGAATGGGGGCCCTTGTAATCAGCCCCAGCATTTT; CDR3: CASSQWNGGPCNQPQHF
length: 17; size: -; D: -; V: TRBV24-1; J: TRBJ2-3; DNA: TGTGCCACCAGTGATTCGAGGGGGGGACAAAGCACAGATACGCAGTATTTT; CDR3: CATSDSRGGQSTDTQYF
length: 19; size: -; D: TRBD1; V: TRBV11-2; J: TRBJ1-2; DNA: TGTGCCAGCAGCTTAGCCCGGGGTGGTCGGGACAGGGGGGAGTATGGCTACACCTTC; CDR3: CASSLARGGRDRGEYGYTF
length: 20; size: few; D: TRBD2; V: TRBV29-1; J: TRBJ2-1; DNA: TGCAGCGTTGAATTTTTGGGGACAGGGCTAGCGGGGGGGCCAGACAATGAGCAGTTCTTC; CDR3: CSVEFLGTGLAGGPDNEQFF
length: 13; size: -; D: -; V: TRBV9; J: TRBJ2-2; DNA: TGTGCCAGCAGCTCCGGACAGACCGGGGAGCTGTTTTTT; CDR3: CASSSGQTGELFF
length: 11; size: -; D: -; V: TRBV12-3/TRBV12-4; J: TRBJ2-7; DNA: TGTGCCAGCCGCTCCCCATCCGAGCAGTACTTC; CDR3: CASRSPSEQYF
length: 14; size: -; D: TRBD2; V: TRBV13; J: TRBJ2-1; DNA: TGTGCCAGCAGCCCTGGGGCGGGGGGGCTTTTCCAGTTCTTC; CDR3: CASSPGAGGLFQFF
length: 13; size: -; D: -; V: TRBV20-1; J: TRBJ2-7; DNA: TGCAGTGCCAGAGGACCCCGCTCCTACGAGCAGTACTTC; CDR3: CSARGPRSYEQYF
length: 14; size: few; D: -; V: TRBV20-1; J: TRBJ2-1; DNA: TGCAGTGCTAGAGACGGGGGACATTACAATGAGCAGTTCTTC; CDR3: CSARDGGHYNEQFF
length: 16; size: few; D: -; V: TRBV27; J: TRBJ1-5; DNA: TGTGCCAGCAGTTCGGGGTGGGGTGATAGCAATCAGCCCCAGCATTTT; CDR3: CASSSGWGDSNQPQHF
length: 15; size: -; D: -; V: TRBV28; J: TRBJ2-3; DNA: TGTGCCAGCAGTAAAGGACAAACTAGCACAGATACGCAGTATTTT; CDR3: CASSKGQTSTDTQYF
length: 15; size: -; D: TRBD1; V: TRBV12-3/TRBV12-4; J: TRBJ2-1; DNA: TGTGCCAGCAGACCCCCGGGACAGGGTTGGCATGAGCAGTTCTTC; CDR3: CASRPPGQGWHEQFF
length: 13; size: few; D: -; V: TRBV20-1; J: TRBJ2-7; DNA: TGCAGTGCCCCACGGGACTCGTACAATGAGCAGTACTTC; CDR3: CSAPRDSYNEQYF
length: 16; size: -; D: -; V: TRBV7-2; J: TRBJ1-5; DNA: TGTGCCAGCAGCTTAGTTGGCTTAGGGAGCAATCAGCCCCAGCATTTT; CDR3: CASSLVGLGSNQPQHF